This TCR beta chain was retrieved from a study of PD-L1 blockade in urothelial cancer. As to this clone: What it binds is not known.

Study-wide results and caveats: Those with durable benefit had larger increases in tumor-associated blood clones at 3 weeks.

Time point specified: pretreatment peripheral blood. Metastatic or locally advanced urothelial carcinoma was present in the patients. This CDR3 spans 15 amino acids. Germline values: CDR1 SGHDT, CDR2 YYEEEE. V lost 6 bases, J lost 5 bases, and 12 bases stayed unmatched. Profiled with immunoSEQ multiplex PCR; TCRdb holds only in-frame clones, not every one. The sample carries about 52,000 clones, around 72% recorded once. The receptor was derived from a man aged 65 to 79 with urothelial cancer. The chain is built from TRBV5-6 and TRBJ2-3; 7 nucleotides agree with TRBD2. Specimen: PBMCs, collected around atezolizumab (anti-PD-L1) treatment. As DNA, the CDR3 is TGTGCCAGCACCTACGAGGCTAGCGGAGGAGATACGCAGTATTTT. Its translation: CASTYEASGGDTQYF.